The rows below give T cell receptor beta chains drawn from one sample of a study of OX40 agonist ivuxolimab in advanced cancers. Here immunoSEQ multiplex PCR was the method, and the copy in TCRdb shows in-frame clones only, minus some. This table holds roughly 41,000 clones, 91% found once. The sample here was CD4+ or CD8+ T cells sorted from blood, taken in a trial of the OX40 agonist ivuxolimab. These receptors were obtained from an adult with an advanced solid tumor such as melanoma, head and neck, liver or kidney cancer. CDR3s include the opening cysteine and the closing phenylalanine or tryptophan. The D gene is left open where the match is weak. Not every row has a clone size; where given, it reads once, few, many or a size class.

13	-	TRBJ2-1	TRBV7-6	-	CASSNYGEDEQFF	TGTGCCAGCAGCAATTACGGGGAGGATGAGCAGTTCTTC
13	TRBD1	TRBJ1-2	TRBV28	-	CASSFGTDYGYTF	TGTGCCAGCAGTTTCGGGACAGATTATGGCTACACCTTC
12	TRBD2	TRBJ2-1	TRBV18	once	CASSPGGIEQFF	TGTGCCAGCTCACCCGGGGGGATTGAGCAGTTCTTC
14	TRBD1	TRBJ2-2	TRBV4-1	once	CASRGQGVAGELFF	TGCGCCAGCAGGGGACAGGGGGTTGCCGGGGAGCTGTTTTTT
15	TRBD2	TRBJ2-7	TRBV7-9	-	CASSPSGSVYEEQYF	TGTGCCAGCAGCCCTAGCGGGAGCGTGTACGAAGAGCAGTACTTC
16	TRBD2	TRBJ2-1	TRBV5-1	-	CASSFRGTSGRAFQFF	TGCGCCAGCAGCTTTCGTGGGACTAGCGGGAGGGCCTTTCAGTTCTTC
16	TRBD1	TRBJ1-1	TRBV7-9	-	CASSAAYRGKNTEAFF	TGTGCCAGCAGCGCCGCCTACAGGGGAAAGAACACTGAAGCTTTCTTT
13	-	TRBJ2-2	TRBV27	-	CASRLRGTGELFF	TGTGCCAGCAGATTGCGGGGCACCGGGGAGCTGTTTTTT
19	TRBD1	TRBJ1-1	TRBV4-1	-	CASSHSNIRDRSGNTEAFF	TGCGCCAGCAGCCATTCGAATATAAGGGACAGATCGGGGAACACTGAAGCTTTCTTT
13	TRBD2	TRBJ2-7	TRBV25-1	-	CASSASGVGEQYF	TGTGCCAGCAGTGCGAGCGGGGTTGGCGAGCAGTACTTC
15	-	TRBJ1-1	TRBV5-5	-	CASSLVAGMNTEAFF	TGTGCCAGCAGCTTGGTCGCAGGGATGAACACTGAAGCTTTCTTT
13	TRBD2	TRBJ2-7	TRBV9	-	CASSVGGTTEQYF	TGTGCCAGCAGCGTAGGAGGGACTACCGAGCAGTACTTC
16	-	TRBJ1-4	TRBV5-5	-	CASSLLSGATNEKLFF	TGTGCCAGCAGCTTGTTATCGGGGGCAACTAATGAAAAACTGTTTTTT
15	-	TRBJ2-3	TRBV13	-	CASSLLTSRGRTQYF	TGTGCCAGCAGCTTACTTACCTCCCGGGGCCGAACGCAGTATTTT
15	-	TRBJ1-4	TRBV9	-	CASSIDGGRGEKLFF	TGTGCCAGCAGCATAGATGGGGGCCGGGGGGAAAAACTGTTTTTT
14	TRBD1	TRBJ2-7	TRBV27	-	CASRPGTGAGEQYF	TGTGCCAGCAGGCCCGGGACAGGGGCCGGCGAGCAGTACTTC
13	TRBD1	TRBJ1-1	TRBV6-5	-	CASSLTGPTEAFF	TGTGCCAGCAGTCTGACAGGGCCCACTGAAGCTTTCTTT
14	-	TRBJ1-1	TRBV7-9	once	CASSLTYSNTEAFF	TGTGCCAGCAGCTTAACTTACTCGAACACTGAAGCTTTCTTT
13	-	TRBJ2-7	TRBV28	-	CASSTRGPDEQYF	TGTGCCAGCAGTACCCGGGGACCTGACGAGCAGTACTTC
15	-	TRBJ1-2	TRBV19	-	CASSMMLLSPRGYTF	TGTGCCAGTAGTATGATGCTACTATCGCCGCGGGGCTACACCTTC
16	TRBD2	TRBJ2-5	TRBV9	-	CASSAAGLGHRETQYF	TGTGCCAGCAGCGCGGCGGGACTAGGTCACAGGGAGACCCAGTACTTC
15	-	TRBJ2-3	TRBV9	-	CASSVEGLATDTQYF	TGTGCCAGCAGCGTAGAGGGCCTAGCTACAGATACGCAGTATTTT
13	-	TRBJ2-3	TRBV15	-	CATSPIVTDTQYF	TGTGCCACCAGTCCAATAGTCACAGATACGCAGTATTTT
13	TRBD2	TRBJ2-1	TRBV28	-	CASSRGGAFQQFF	TGTGCCAGCAGCCGCGGGGGAGCCTTTCAGCAGTTCTTC
16	TRBD2	TRBJ2-5	TRBV7-9	-	CASSQTGLAGRETQYF	TGTGCCAGCAGCCAAACGGGACTAGCTGGCCGCGAGACCCAGTACTTC
15	TRBD1	TRBJ2-1	TRBV15	once	CATSRTGGPYNEQFF	TGTGCCACCAGCAGAACAGGGGGACCCTACAATGAGCAGTTCTTC
19	-	TRBJ1-4	TRBV12-5	-	CASGIPPVGPLTTNEKLFF	TGTGCTAGTGGGATTCCCCCTGTTGGACCCTTGACAACTAATGAAAAACTGTTTTTT
15	-	TRBJ2-7	TRBV7-9	-	CASSLVASPTYEQYF	TGTGCCAGCAGCTTAGTGGCTAGCCCCACCTACGAGCAGTACTTC
12	-	TRBJ2-2	TRBV6-4	-	CASSEDTGELFF	TGTGCCAGCAGTGAGGACACCGGGGAGCTGTTTTTT
13	-	TRBJ1-5	TRBV7-9	few	CASSRQSNQPQHF	TGTGCCAGCAGCCGACAGAGCAATCAGCCCCAGCATTTT
17	TRBD2	TRBJ2-3	TRBV13	-	CASGLLRSGRITDTQYF	TGTGCCAGCGGACTTCTCAGGAGCGGGAGGATTACAGATACGCAGTATTTT
16	-	TRBJ2-7	TRBV15	-	CATSKDLGRGTDEQYF	TGTGCCACCAGCAAAGATCTGGGCAGGGGAACCGACGAGCAGTACTTC
16	TRBD2	TRBJ2-7	TRBV4-3	-	CASSQGGGLAVYEQYF	TGCGCCAGCAGCCAAGGTGGAGGACTAGCGGTCTACGAGCAGTACTTC
17	TRBD2	TRBJ2-5	TRBV7-9	-	CASSLPLAGVVLETQYF	TGTGCCAGCAGCCTTCCTCTAGCGGGAGTTGTATTAGAGACCCAGTACTTC
15	TRBD1	TRBJ2-3	TRBV7-9	once	CASSSDRGITDTQYF	TGTGCCAGCAGCTCGGACAGGGGTATCACAGATACGCAGTATTTT
11	-	TRBJ2-7	TRBV28	few	CASGVRYEQYF	TGTGCCTCAGGGGTCCGCTACGAGCAGTACTTC
13	-	TRBJ2-7	TRBV5-6	-	CASSLAGSYEQYF	TGTGCCAGCAGCTTGGCCGGATCCTACGAGCAGTACTTC
16	-	TRBJ2-3	TRBV7-6	-	CASSLGASDSGDTQYF	TGTGCCAGCAGCTTAGGAGCTAGCGATTCTGGAGATACGCAGTATTTT
14	-	TRBJ2-7	TRBV19	-	CATTNRDISYEQYF	TGTGCCACTACGAACAGGGATATCTCCTACGAGCAGTACTTC
16	-	TRBJ2-7	TRBV15	once	CATSRVGPTVYYEQYF	TGTGCCACCAGCAGAGTGGGTCCAACCGTATACTACGAGCAGTACTTC
18	TRBD1	TRBJ1-2	TRBV7-8	-	CASSSMGWGTGELGGYTF	TGTGCCAGCAGCTCGATGGGCTGGGGGACAGGGGAGCTCGGCGGCTACACCTTC
12	-	TRBJ2-1	TRBV6-5	-	CASSYGYNEQFF	TGTGCCAGCAGTTACGGTTACAATGAGCAGTTCTTC
15	TRBD1	TRBJ2-5	TRBV6-1	-	CASSEVKGGGETQYF	TGTGCCAGCAGTGAAGTGAAAGGGGGCGGGGAGACCCAGTACTTC
19	-	TRBJ2-3	TRBV13	once	CASSARQGSPQLSTDTQYF	TGTGCCAGCAGCGCACGACAAGGGAGTCCCCAACTCTCCACAGATACGCAGTATTTT
14	-	TRBJ1-1	TRBV27	-	CASTSGTDYTEAFF	TGTGCCAGCACTAGCGGGACGGATTACACTGAAGCTTTCTTT
15	TRBD2	TRBJ2-7	TRBV5-1	-	CASSLLAGYLYEQYF	TGCGCCAGCAGCTTACTAGCGGGATATCTCTACGAGCAGTACTTC
15	-	TRBJ1-3	TRBV9	-	CASSADGVALKAIYF	TGTGCCAGCAGCGCGGACGGAGTGGCCCTGAAGGCCATATATTTT
13	-	TRBJ2-1	TRBV27	-	CASRTLDKNEQFF	TGTGCCAGCAGGACTCTAGACAAGAATGAGCAGTTCTTC
13	-	TRBJ1-1	TRBV5-1	-	CASSLSAITEAFF	TGCGCCAGCAGCTTATCAGCAATCACTGAAGCTTTCTTT
16	TRBD1	TRBJ2-1	TRBV28	-	CASSVGTGGYNNEQFF	TGTGCCAGCAGTGTAGGGACAGGGGGCTACAACAATGAGCAGTTCTTC
16	-	TRBJ2-4	TRBV7-9	once	CATVDVAGLAKNIQYF	TGTGCCACCGTCGATGTGGCAGGTCTTGCCAAAAACATTCAGTACTTC
14	-	TRBJ1-5	TRBV28	-	CASRPIDSNQPQHF	TGTGCCAGCAGACCAATAGATAGCAATCAGCCCCAGCATTTT
15	TRBD2	TRBJ2-1	TRBV7-3	-	CASSLTSGSSNEQFF	TGTGCCAGCAGCTTAACTAGCGGGAGTAGCAATGAGCAGTTCTTC
13	-	TRBJ1-5	TRBV11-2	-	CASSRQTGQPQHF	TGTGCCAGCAGCCGACAGACCGGTCAGCCCCAGCATTTT